This entry describes one T cell receptor beta chain. Its antigen is unidentified. This sample is part of a study of tumor-infiltrating lymphocytes in primary liver carcinoma. They got blood RNA out of unsorted whole blood and also pulled out germline DNA. Total RNA amounting to about 520 ng was the source from which TCR beta cDNA was made with a constant-region primer. Libraries covering TCR beta were generated through three nested multiplex PCR rounds (using a slightly modified ARM-PCR). One entry per CDR3 protein results from TCRdb running MiXCR on the multiplex PCR reads. The sample shows approximately 300,000 distinct CDR3 sequences, over 55% of them seen only once. Study findings and constraints: Tumor-adjacent and tumor-blood pairs displayed less overlap than did pairs of tumor regions.

The sample comprised peripheral blood. The clonotype comes from a middle-aged man with primary liver carcinoma and hepatitis B virus infection.

For the CDR3, the DNA is TGTGCCACCAGCCCGGGGGGTGGTCGTACGCGGGAGGGTAATGAGCAGTTCTTC. Amino acid sequence: CATSPGGGRTREGNEQFF. The rearrangement uses TRBV24-1 and TRBJ2-1; 9 nucleotides agree with TRBD2. The CDR3 covers 18 residues. V lost 7 bases to trimming and J lost 7 bases; unmatched junction nucleotides: 19. Germline V gene lookup returns CDR1 KGHDR and CDR2 SFDVKD.